This T cell receptor (beta chain) was documented in a study of blood T cell repertoires in COVID-19. Background on the study: Sources were T cells, B-cell-depleted T cells, or PBMCs; the material itself was cDNA or gDNA.

The CDR3 is 16 amino acids. CDR1 and CDR2 from the germline V gene are MNHEY and SVGEGT. V lost 5 bases to trimming and J lost 2 bases, with 16 bases between them. Per the authors' pipeline: Reference gene primer amplification in the assay estimated nucleated cell counts. Produced via immunoSEQ multiplex PCR; TCRdb's table is partial and in-frame only. The V and J calls and the clone size are those of that table, but D and trimming were determined from the DNA. The data contain 150,000 to 200,000 clones, around 85% of them singletons. The sequence came from a man aged 55 to 70 with acute or convalescent COVID-19. V gene TRBV6-2 or TRBV6-3 combines with J gene TRBJ1-5; D remains ambiguous. The sequenced sample was peripheral blood. The CDR3 here is CASSPPGGSGNQPQHF. The CDR3 DNA sequence: TGTGCCAGCAGTCCACCAGGAGGTTCTGGCAATCAGCCCCAGCATTTT.